This T cell receptor (beta chain) was identified during a study of blood T cell repertoires in COVID-19. As for the study in general: Acute and convalescent COVID-19 specimens originated in the United States, Italy and Spain. PBMCs, B-cell-depleted T cells, or T cells provided the cDNA or gDNA that made up the material.

V lost 2 bases to trimming and J lost 4 bases, with 11 bases between them. The CDR3 has 14 residues. Germline-derived CDR1 and CDR2 are SNHLY and FYNNEI. In the study's own analysis: Amplification from reference gene primers served as the basis for estimated nucleated cell counts. Here immunoSEQ multiplex PCR was the method, and the copy in TCRdb shows in-frame clones only, minus some. V and J calls plus clone size are reproduced from that table; the DNA served to infer D and trimming. The data contain tens of thousands of clones, roughly nine tenths of them singletons. This chain uses TRBV2 with TRBJ1-2, with D possibly TRBD1 on 6 matching bases. The receptor comes from a man over 45 with active or convalescent COVID-19. Material: peripheral blood. CDR3 residues: CASSEMVDSYGYTF. The DNA for the CDR3 is TGTGCCAGCAGTGAAATGGTGGACAGCTATGGCTACACCTTC.